A single sample gave rise to the 23 T cell receptor beta chains below, sequenced in a study of shared clonotypes between healthy human individuals. TCRdb's table, derived via immunoSEQ multiplex PCR, lists solely in-frame clones and lacks some. The data show about 2,100,000 clones, about 93% seen once. Naivety among CD8 cells was defined by CD45RO negativity and positive CCR7 selection, thereby excluding terminally differentiated effector memory CD45RA+ cells. Material: naive CD8+ T cells from PBMCs. The receptor set was obtained from a man aged 18 to 29 in good health. Some clones in this sample may be carry-over from other donors' samples.

The V call is TRBV27, the J call TRBJ2-5; tentative D call: TRBD2 (5 bases). The ends were cut back, 2 bases at V and 5 bases at J, with 18 bases in the middle. CDR3 size: 16 residues. CDR1 MNHEY and CDR2 SMNVEV come from the germline V gene (reference sequence). Here the CDR3 reads CASSLLAQTGVETQYF. The DNA for the CDR3 is TGTGCCAGCAGTTTACTAGCCCAGACGGGCGTGGAGACCCAGTACTTC.

In DNA, the CDR3 is TGTGCCAGTAGTCAGGAGAACACTGAAGCTTTCTTT. Its translation: CASSQENTEAFF. This chain uses TRBV19 with TRBJ1-1, with D unresolved. CDR3 size: 12 residues. The germline V and J ends were trimmed by 5 bases and 1 base, with 5 bases remaining between them. CDR1 LNHDA and CDR2 SQIVND come from the germline V gene (reference sequence).

The chain joins TRBV10-3 to TRBJ1-4, with D possibly TRBD1 on 6 matching bases. There are 16 residues in the CDR3. Trimming pared 0 bases from V and 8 bases from J, leaving 16 bases between. CDR1 is ENHRY and CDR2 is SYGVKD in the germline V gene. CDR3 DNA: TGTGCCATCAGTGAGTCCCCTGGGGGGGCCGGCGAAAAACTGTTTTTT. Amino acids: CAISESPGGAGEKLFF.

The chain has TRBV4-1 and TRBJ2-1; D is undetermined. V lost 1 base and J lost 2, with 3 bases in between. The germline V gene encodes CDR1 MGHRA and CDR2 YSYEKL. CDR3 length equals 13 residues. The CDR3 DNA sequence: TGCGCCAGCAGCCAAGGGGCCTACAATGAGCAGTTCTTC. Protein product: CASSQGAYNEQFF.

This sequence joins TRBV19 and TRBJ1-2, with 8 bases fitting TRBD1. The CDR3 loop spans 15 amino acids. The ends lost 4 bases at V and 4 bases at J; junction bases unmatched: 8. Germline-derived CDR1 and CDR2 are LNHDA and SQIVND (reference sequence). The CDR3 DNA is TGTGCCAGTAGTACGAGGGGACAGGAGATCTATGGCTACACCTTC. This translates into CASSTRGQEIYGYTF.

The chain employs TRBV7-8 and TRBJ2-1; D tentatively fits TRBD1 or TRBD2 (7 bases each). Germline lookup yields CDR1 SGHVS and CDR2 FQNEAQ. The CDR3 runs 15 residues. Trimming pared 6 bases from V and 4 bases from J, leaving 16 bases between. The CDR3 loop is CASSFGEGAYNEQFF. CDR3 nucleotides: TGTGCCAGCAGTTTTGGGGAGGGGGCATACAATGAGCAGTTCTTC.

The sample holds one count of this clone. This chain links TRBV27 with TRBJ1-1, with a possible D match to TRBD1 (5 bases). The CDR3 is 13 residues long. V lost 7 bases and J lost 3, with 12 bases in between. CDR1 and CDR2 from the germline V gene are MNHEY and SMNVEV (reference sequence). The CDR3 loop is CASKSGWDTEAFF. The CDR3 DNA reads TGTGCCAGCAAATCAGGGTGGGACACTGAAGCTTTCTTT.

The chain joins TRBV30 to TRBJ1-1, with D unresolved. This CDR3 has 12 residues. CDR1 and CDR2 from the germline V gene are GTSNPN and SVGIG (reference sequence). The V end lost 5 bases, the J end lost 6 bases, and 13 bases lay between the germline ends. This CDR3 reads CAWGVRRAEAFF. CDR3 bases: TGTGCCTGGGGAGTTCGGCGGGCTGAAGCTTTCTTT.

The chain is built from TRBV29-1 and TRBJ1-1; D not certain. Germline loops: CDR1 SQVTM, CDR2 ANQGSEA. Between the trimmed V and J ends, which lost 1 base and 4 bases, there was a span of 13 bases. There are 14 residues in the CDR3. The DNA for the CDR3 is TGCAGCGTTGAAGGAAGGGCCCCGGGCACTGAAGCTTTCTTT. Residues: CSVEGRAPGTEAFF.

As to this clone: The identical CDR3 is also encoded by other nucleotide sequences in the sample. This chain uses TRBV28 with TRBJ2-1; 11 bases are shared with TRBD2. Trimming cost V 5 bases and J 3 bases; bases outside gene matches: 0. Germline-derived CDR1 and CDR2 are MDHEN and SYDVKM. The CDR3 loop spans 14 amino acids. CDR3 protein: CASSLAGGYNEQFF. CDR3 sequence (DNA): TGTGCCAGCAGTCTAGCGGGAGGCTACAATGAGCAGTTCTTC.

The J gene is TRBJ1-5, the V gene TRBV10-3; 8 bases map to TRBD1. The V gene end was trimmed by 11 bases and the J gene end by 0 bases; junction bases not matched to a gene: 15. From germline, CDR1 is ENHRY and CDR2 SYGVKD. The CDR3 has 17 amino acids. DNA for the CDR3: TGTGCCGAGGCCGGCAGGGGGCTTACGTATAGCAATCAGCCCCAGCATTTT. This codes for CAEAGRGLTYSNQPQHF.

This clone is a singleton in its sample. The chain joins TRBV7-9 to TRBJ2-1; D is possibly TRBD1 (7 bases). In germline, CDR1 is SEHNR, CDR2 FQNEAQ (reference sequence). This CDR3 comprises 15 residues. V was cut by 4 bases and J by 4 bases, with 14 bases left in between. The CDR3 protein is CASSSDRDLYNEQFF. As DNA, the CDR3 is TGTGCCAGCAGCTCCGACAGGGACTTATACAATGAGCAGTTCTTC.

The V and J genes are TRBV7-9 and TRBJ2-7; no firm D call. Trimming took off 4 bases at V and 3 bases at J, with 25 bases between the two ends. CDR3 length: 18 amino acids. Germline V gene sequence: CDR1 SEHNR, CDR2 FQNEAQ (reference sequence). CDR3 loop: CASSSSKKGAYHLYEQYF. CDR3 sequence (DNA): TGTGCCAGCAGCTCGAGTAAGAAAGGCGCATACCACCTCTACGAGCAGTACTTC.

The chain combines TRBV9 with TRBJ2-7; TRBD2 might be the D (5 bases). The CDR3 runs 15 residues. Per germline, CDR1 SGDLS and CDR2 YYNGEE. Trimming took off 0 bases at V and 2 bases at J, with 12 bases between the two ends. In DNA form, the CDR3 reads TGTGCCAGCAGCGTAGGAGGGCCAGTAACCTACGAGCAGTACTTC. It yields the protein CASSVGGPVTYEQYF.

The chain couples TRBV15 to TRBJ2-7; 8 bases are a match to TRBD2. The V segment lost 6 bases and the J segment 6 bases; nucleotides outside the gene matches: 10. CDR3 length: 14 amino acids. Germline V CDR1 and CDR2: LNHNV, YYDKDF (reference sequence). In DNA, the CDR3 is TGTGCCACCAGAGGGCCGGGACTAGTCTCCGAGCAGTACTTC. It yields the protein CATRGPGLVSEQYF.

The rearrangement links TRBV9 to TRBJ2-2, with 8 bases matching TRBD1. J was trimmed by 6 bases and V by 3 bases; bases with no gene match: 10. CDR1 and CDR2 (germline): SGDLS, YYNGEE. CDR3 length: 16 residues. Here the CDR3 DNA reads TGTGCCAGCAGCGCCCCCTCCGGGACAGGACCCGGGGAGCTGTTTTTT. This encodes CASSAPSGTGPGELFF.

The chain is built from TRBV6-4 and TRBJ2-3, with D unclear. CDR1 and CDR2 from the germline V gene are MRHNA and SNTAGT. This CDR3 region has 16 residues. V dropped 0 bases and J dropped 5 bases, with 15 bases sitting between them. The DNA for the CDR3 is TGTGCCAGCAGTGACTCGCCGGAGCTGGAAGTAGATACGCAGTATTTT. This translates into CASSDSPELEVDTQYF.

With regard to this clone: This may be a read error: a much more frequent sequence differs by one nucleotide. In the same sample, other DNA sequences code for this CDR3. The chain is built from TRBV5-4 and TRBJ2-7; D uncertain. There are 12 residues in the CDR3. Germline V CDR1 and CDR2: SGHNT, YYREEE (reference sequence). V was trimmed by 2 bases and J by 1 base, leaving 4 bases between them. The CDR3 protein is CASSFGSYEQYF. The CDR3 DNA reads as TGTGCCAGCAGCTTCGGGTCCTACGAGCAGTACTTC.

This clone was counted only a few times. J is TRBJ1-1 and V is TRBV4-3; a possible D gene is TRBD1 (5 bases). The V end was cut by 0 bases, the J end by 4 bases, with 15 bases between. This CDR3 has 16 amino acids. The germline CDR1 and CDR2 sequences are LGHNA and YSLEER. The CDR3 coding sequence is TGCGCCAGCAGCCAAGATTGGGGCGGGTGGAGCACTGAAGCTTTCTTT. Translation gives CASSQDWGGWSTEAFF.

A single count supports this clone. The chain links TRBV28 to TRBJ2-3; the D call may be TRBD1 or TRBD2 (5 bases each). Germline V lookup: CDR1 MDHEN, CDR2 SYDVKM. The CDR3 covers 16 residues. With 5 bases removed from V and 0 bases from J, the gap between germline ends came to 15 bases. The CDR3 spells CASSPPGTESTDTQYF. In DNA, the CDR3 is TGTGCCAGCAGTCCCCCCGGGACGGAGAGCACAGATACGCAGTATTTT.

This clone is a singleton in its sample. The rearrangement joins TRBV29-1 to TRBJ2-7; no clear D gene. The germline CDR1 and CDR2 sequences are SQVTM and ANQGSEA. The CDR3 has 11 amino acids. Trimming removed 6 bases from V and 0 bases from J, with 6 bases in between. In DNA, the CDR3 is TGCAGCGTGACGCTCTCCTACGAGCAGTACTTC. The encoded protein is CSVTLSYEQYF.

V and J are TRBV15 and TRBJ1-5; D not resolved. CDR3 size: 18 residues. The germline V gene encodes CDR1 LNHNV and CDR2 YYDKDF (reference sequence). The V gene lost 1 base and the J gene lost 6 bases, with 22 bases spanning the gap. CDR3 in amino acids: CATSRGAEDFGAGQPQHF. The CDR3 nucleotides read TGTGCCACCAGCAGAGGGGCCGAGGATTTCGGCGCGGGTCAGCCCCAGCATTTT. Combining the CDR3 with reference TRBV15 and TRBJ1-5 gives the whole variable domain DAMVIQNPRYQVTQFGKPVTLSCSQTLNHNVMYWYQQKSSQAPKLLFHYYDKDFNNEADTPDNFQSRRPNTSFCFLDIRSPGLGDTAMYLCATSRGAEDFGAGQPQHFGDGTRLSIL.

The chain employs TRBV9 and TRBJ1-4; 10 bases agree with TRBD1. In germline, CDR1 is SGDLS, CDR2 YYNGEE. Trimming at V came to 7 bases and at J to 4 bases, leaving 16 bases not matched to a gene. The CDR3 length is 18 residues. The CDR3 sequence: CASARGQGPLKLNEKLFF. CDR3 coding DNA: TGTGCCAGCGCGAGGGGACAGGGGCCTCTTAAACTTAATGAAAAACTGTTTTTT.